This T cell receptor (beta chain) was identified in a study of T cell changes during pregnancy in multiple sclerosis. Germline V gives CDR1 LNHDA, CDR2 SQIVND (reference sequence). Trimming took 4 bases from V and 2 from J, leaving 5 bases between them. This CDR3 is 12 amino acids long. Data came from immunoSEQ multiplex PCR; TCRdb stores just in-frame clones and leaves some out. Here the sample spans about 93,000 clones, around 92% being singletons. The material sequenced was peripheral blood, taken after pregnancy. The J gene is TRBJ1-2, the V gene TRBV19; the D is unclear. The TCR sequence derives from a female donor with multiple sclerosis, enrolled in a pregnancy study. CDR3 in amino acids: CASSSLNYGYTF. CDR3 DNA sequence: TGTGCCAGTAGTAGTCTAAACTATGGCTACACCTTC.